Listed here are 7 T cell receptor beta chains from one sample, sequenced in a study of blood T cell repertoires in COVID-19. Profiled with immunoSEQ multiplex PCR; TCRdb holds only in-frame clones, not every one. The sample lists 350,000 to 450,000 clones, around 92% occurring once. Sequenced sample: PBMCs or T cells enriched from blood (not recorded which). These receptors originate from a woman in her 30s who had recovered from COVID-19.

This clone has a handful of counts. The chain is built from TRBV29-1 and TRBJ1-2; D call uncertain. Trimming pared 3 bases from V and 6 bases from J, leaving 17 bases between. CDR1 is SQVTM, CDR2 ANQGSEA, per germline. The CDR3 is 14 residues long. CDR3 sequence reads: CSVERLLIPDGYTF. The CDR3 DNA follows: TGCAGCGTTGAGAGACTTCTAATCCCAGATGGCTACACCTTC.

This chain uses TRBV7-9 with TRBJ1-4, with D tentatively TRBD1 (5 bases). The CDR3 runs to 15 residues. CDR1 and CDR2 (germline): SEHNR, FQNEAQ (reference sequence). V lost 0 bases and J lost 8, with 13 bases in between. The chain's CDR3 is CASSLAGSGGEKLFF. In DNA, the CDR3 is TGTGCCAGCAGCTTAGCTGGGTCTGGGGGGGAAAAACTGTTTTTT.

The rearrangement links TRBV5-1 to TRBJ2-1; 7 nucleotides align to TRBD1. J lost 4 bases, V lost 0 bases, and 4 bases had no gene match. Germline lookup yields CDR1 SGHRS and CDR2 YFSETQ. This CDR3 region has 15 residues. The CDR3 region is CASSLESGGYNEQFF. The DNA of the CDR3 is TGCGCCAGCAGCTTGGAGTCAGGGGGATACAATGAGCAGTTCTTC.

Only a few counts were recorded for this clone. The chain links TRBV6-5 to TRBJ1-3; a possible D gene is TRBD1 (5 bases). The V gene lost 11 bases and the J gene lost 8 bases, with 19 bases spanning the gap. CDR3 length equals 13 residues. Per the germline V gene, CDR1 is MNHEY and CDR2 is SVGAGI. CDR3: CAAQGRGRDTIYF. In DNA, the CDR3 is TGTGCCGCCCAGGGAAGGGGAAGAGACACCATATATTTT.

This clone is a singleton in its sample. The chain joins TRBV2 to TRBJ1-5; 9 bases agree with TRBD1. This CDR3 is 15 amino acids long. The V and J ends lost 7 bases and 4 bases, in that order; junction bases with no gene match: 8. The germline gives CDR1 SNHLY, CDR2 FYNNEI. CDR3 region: CASKIGTGNNQPQHF. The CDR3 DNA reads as TGTGCCAGCAAGATCGGGACAGGGAATAATCAGCCCCAGCATTTT.

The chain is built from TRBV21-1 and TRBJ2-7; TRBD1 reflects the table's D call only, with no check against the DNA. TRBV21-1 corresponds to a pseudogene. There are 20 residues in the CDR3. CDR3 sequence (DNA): TGTGCCAGCAGCAAAGGGGATTTAGTACAGGGGGACAACCGCACCTACGAGCAGTACTTC. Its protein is CASSKGDLVQGDNRTYEQYF.

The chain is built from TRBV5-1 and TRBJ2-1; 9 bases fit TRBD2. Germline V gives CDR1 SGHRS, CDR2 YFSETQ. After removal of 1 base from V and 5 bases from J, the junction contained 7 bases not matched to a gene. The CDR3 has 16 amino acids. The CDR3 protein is CASSLLSSGVNNEQFF. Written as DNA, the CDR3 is TGCGCCAGCAGCTTGTTATCTAGCGGGGTTAACAATGAGCAGTTCTTC.